The clone carrying this T cell receptor (beta chain) was seen a handful of times. The antigen is unknown. The data derive from a study of T cells after yellow fever vaccination. The study's findings and limits: Repertoires sorted by FACS could include abundant clonotypes that are contaminants from the bulk population.

The V gene lost 6 bases and the J gene lost 8 bases, with 13 bases spanning the gap. This CDR3 spans 13 amino acids. The V gene's germline CDR1 is SEHNR and CDR2 FQNEAQ (reference sequence). TCRdb re-called the 5' RACE reads through MiXCR, storing one row per CDR3 protein. The table has about 550,000 distinct CDR3 sequences, 19% seen once. The sequence derives from a young man who received the YFV17D yellow fever vaccine. The material sequenced was PBMCs, taken 15 days after the yellow fever booster vaccination. V is TRBV7-9 and J is TRBJ2-2, with D hard to call. CDR3 in DNA: TGTGCCAGCAGGTCCACGGTTGCGGGGGAGCTGTTTTTT. It specifies CASRSTVAGELFF.